The rows below give T cell receptor beta chains drawn from one sample of a study of T-cell reconstitution after alpha-beta-depleted transplantation in children. In TCRdb, the PCR reads were re-called with MiXCR into one record per CDR3 protein. In the table there are approximately 50,000 distinct CDR3 sequences, 5.8% of which are singletons. Sequences were derived from PBMCs, mostly from graft donor cells, sampled 60 days after TCRalphabeta/CD19-depleted stem cell transplant. These receptor sequences come from a female patient aged 2 to 10 who had a stem cell transplant for aplastic anemia, so the T cells may come from the graft donor. The conserved cysteine and the conserved F or W are not part of the CDR3 here. Each record gives: J gene, D gene, V gene, CDR3 protein. D genes are given only for firm matches.

>TRBJ1-1|NA|TRBV20-1
SARDLRWGNTEAF
>TRBJ2-5|NA|TRBV29-1
SVEKVWETQY
>TRBJ2-3|TRBD2|TRBV5-1
ASSFFGSGGSTDTQY
>TRBJ2-1|NA|TRBV25-1
ASSERGGGGNEQF
>TRBJ2-5|NA|TRBV28
ASSSVGASPQETQY
>TRBJ2-7|NA|TRBV5-1
ASSAQGHEQY
>TRBJ2-1|NA|TRBV6-5
ASSRGAGSYNEQF
>TRBJ1-6|NA|TRBV20-1
SARDRSRGPSPLH
>TRBJ2-4|NA|TRBV7-9
ASNPQLAKNIQY
>TRBJ2-1|TRBD2|TRBV20-1
SAKGGGTEGYNEQF
>TRBJ1-2|NA|TRBV6-5
ASTGQNYGYT
>TRBJ2-7|TRBD2|TRBV9
ASSVGIAGGSYEQY
>TRBJ2-3|NA|TRBV9
ASSSPGTQY
>TRBJ1-5|NA|TRBV20-1
SAREFGESNQPQH
>TRBJ1-5|TRBD1|TRBV12-3/TRBV12-4
ASSHDRASNQPQH
>TRBJ2-3|TRBD2|TRBV20-1
SARKTSGRARGTDTQY
>TRBJ2-2|NA|TRBV15
ATSGGTVNTGELF
>TRBJ2-7|TRBD1|TRBV5-1
ASKGQGPYEQY
>TRBJ1-2|NA|TRBV29-1
SAGTGSNYGYT
>TRBJ1-5|NA|TRBV18
ASSPVMGLEPQH
>TRBJ2-6|TRBD1|TRBV5-1
ASSLRDRGDGANVLT
>TRBJ1-2|NA|TRBV27
ASSGRTYGYT
>TRBJ2-1|NA|TRBV5-1
ASSLYGSGSYNEQF
>TRBJ2-1|TRBD2|TRBV20-1
SALGTSGRAREQF
>TRBJ2-1|TRBD2|TRBV12-3/TRBV12-4
ASSSGTSGFINEQF
>TRBJ1-1|NA|TRBV12-3/TRBV12-4
ASSPVGYTEAF
>TRBJ2-1|NA|TRBV20-1
SAPPLVESYNEQF
>TRBJ2-1|NA|TRBV5-1
ASSPVRNEQF
>TRBJ2-6|NA|TRBV12-3/TRBV12-4
ASSLYQGSSGANVLT
>TRBJ2-1|TRBD1|TRBV29-1
SVTGGNNEQF
>TRBJ1-1|NA|TRBV3-1
ASSRSGLNTEAF
>TRBJ2-3|TRBD1|TRBV24-1
ATSDRPGTGGAFTDTQY
>TRBJ2-1|NA|TRBV5-1
ASSSYSNEQF
>TRBJ2-7|TRBD2|TRBV2
ASSEGASGIYEQY
>TRBJ2-3|TRBD2|TRBV9
ASSGRLTSGSTDTQY
>TRBJ1-2|NA|TRBV20-1
SARDGQRLGYT
>TRBJ2-7|NA|TRBV20-1
SAYAGHLPYEQY
>TRBJ2-3|TRBD2|TRBV7-8
ASSSGGVAGGSADTQY
>TRBJ2-7|TRBD2|TRBV5-4
ASSFKASGSYEQY
>TRBJ2-3|NA|TRBV21-1
ASSTWARRGPDTQY
>TRBJ2-1|TRBD2|TRBV2
ASTGLAGGLYNEQF
>TRBJ1-4|NA|TRBV3-1
ASSQVGEKLF
>TRBJ2-7|TRBD2|TRBV12-3/TRBV12-4
ASSLHWEGRSEQY
>TRBJ2-1|NA|TRBV2
ASSEAGDSRQF
>TRBJ2-3|TRBD2|TRBV12-3/TRBV12-4
ASSLILAGGPDTQY
>TRBJ2-1|TRBD1|TRBV7-2
ASSFHRGNSYNEQF
>TRBJ1-4|NA|TRBV28
ASSLGTYEKLF
>TRBJ2-6|TRBD1|TRBV6-1
ASRGRTGHSGANVLT
>TRBJ2-5|NA|TRBV13
ASSLGVLRRQGQETQY
>TRBJ1-2|TRBD1|TRBV5-1
ASSPDRANYGYT
>TRBJ2-7|TRBD1|TRBV28
ASSPNFGTGPYEQY
>TRBJ2-5|TRBD2|TRBV4-2
ASSQAQRGGRMETQY
>TRBJ2-3|TRBD2|TRBV11-2
ASSLVFLAGGDTQY
>TRBJ2-3|NA|TRBV7-2
ASSGAFGDTQY
>TRBJ2-2|NA|TRBV5-1
ASSPWDGRTPGSCF
>TRBJ2-3|TRBD2|TRBV18
ASSSLAGISADTQY
>TRBJ2-1|TRBD2|TRBV10-3
AISPGTTHNEQF